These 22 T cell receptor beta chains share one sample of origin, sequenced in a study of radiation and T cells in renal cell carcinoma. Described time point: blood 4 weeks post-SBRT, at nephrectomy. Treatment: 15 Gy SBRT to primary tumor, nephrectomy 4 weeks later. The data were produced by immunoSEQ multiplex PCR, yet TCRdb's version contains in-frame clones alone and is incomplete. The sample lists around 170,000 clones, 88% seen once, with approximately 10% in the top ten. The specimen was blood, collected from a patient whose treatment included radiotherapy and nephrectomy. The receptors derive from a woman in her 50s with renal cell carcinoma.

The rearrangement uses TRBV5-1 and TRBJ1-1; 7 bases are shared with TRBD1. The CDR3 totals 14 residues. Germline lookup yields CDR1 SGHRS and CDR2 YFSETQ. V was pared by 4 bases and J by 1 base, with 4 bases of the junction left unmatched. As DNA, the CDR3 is TGCGCCAGCAGCATTGGACAGGAGAACACTGAAGCTTTCTTT. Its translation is CASSIGQENTEAFF.

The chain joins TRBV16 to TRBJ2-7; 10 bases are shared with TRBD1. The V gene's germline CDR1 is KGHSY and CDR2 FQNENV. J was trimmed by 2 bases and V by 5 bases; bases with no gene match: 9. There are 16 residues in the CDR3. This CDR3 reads CASSWPDRGRTYEQYF. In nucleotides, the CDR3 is TGTGCCAGCAGCTGGCCCGACAGGGGGCGGACCTACGAGCAGTACTTC.

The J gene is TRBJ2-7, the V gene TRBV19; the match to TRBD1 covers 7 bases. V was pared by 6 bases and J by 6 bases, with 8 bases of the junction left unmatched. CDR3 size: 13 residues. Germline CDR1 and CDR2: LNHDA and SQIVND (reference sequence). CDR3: CASRGTVDREQYF. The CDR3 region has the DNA TGTGCCAGTAGGGGGACAGTAGATCGCGAGCAGTACTTC.

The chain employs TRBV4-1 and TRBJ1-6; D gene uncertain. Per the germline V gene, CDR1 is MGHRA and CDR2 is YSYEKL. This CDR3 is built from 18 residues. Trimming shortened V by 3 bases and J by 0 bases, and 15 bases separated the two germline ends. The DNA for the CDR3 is TGCGCCAGCAGCCATGGTGTACCCGCCAGCTCCTATAATTCACCCCTCCACTTT. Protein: CASSHGVPASSYNSPLHF.

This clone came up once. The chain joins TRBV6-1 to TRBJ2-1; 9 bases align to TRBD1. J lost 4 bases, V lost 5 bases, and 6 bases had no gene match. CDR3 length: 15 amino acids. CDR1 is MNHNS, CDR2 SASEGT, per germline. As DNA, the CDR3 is TGTGCCAGCAGTATCGGACAGGGGACGTACAATGAGCAGTTCTTC. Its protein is CASSIGQGTYNEQFF.

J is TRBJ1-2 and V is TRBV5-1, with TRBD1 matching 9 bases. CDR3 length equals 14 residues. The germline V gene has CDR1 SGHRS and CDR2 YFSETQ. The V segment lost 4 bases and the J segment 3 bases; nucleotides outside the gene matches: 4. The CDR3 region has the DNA TGCGCCAGCAGCGGCGGGGACAGGGACTATGGCTACACCTTC. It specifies CASSGGDRDYGYTF.

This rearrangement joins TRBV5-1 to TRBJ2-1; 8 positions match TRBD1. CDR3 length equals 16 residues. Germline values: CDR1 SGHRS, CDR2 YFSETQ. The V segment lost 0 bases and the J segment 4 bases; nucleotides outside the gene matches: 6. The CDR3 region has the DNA TGCGCCAGCAGCTTGGACTTGACAGGGGCATACAATGAGCAGTTCTTC. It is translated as CASSLDLTGAYNEQFF.

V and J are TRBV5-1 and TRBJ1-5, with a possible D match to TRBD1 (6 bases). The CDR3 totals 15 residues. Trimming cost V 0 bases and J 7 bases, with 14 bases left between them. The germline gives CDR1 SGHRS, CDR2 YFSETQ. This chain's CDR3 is CASSLAGLGGQPQHF. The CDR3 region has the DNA TGCGCCAGCAGCTTGGCCGGGTTAGGGGGGCAGCCCCAGCATTTT.

The CDR3: CASSLVLGPIYEQYF. CDR3 DNA sequence: TGTGCCAGCAGCTTAGTGCTGGGACCGATCTACGAGCAGTACTTC. This rearrangement joins TRBV7-9 to TRBJ2-7; either TRBD1 or TRBD2 may fit D (5 bases each). The CDR3 runs 15 residues. Trimming pared 1 base from V and 3 bases from J, leaving 13 bases between. Germline CDR1 is SEHNR and CDR2 is FQNEAQ (reference sequence).

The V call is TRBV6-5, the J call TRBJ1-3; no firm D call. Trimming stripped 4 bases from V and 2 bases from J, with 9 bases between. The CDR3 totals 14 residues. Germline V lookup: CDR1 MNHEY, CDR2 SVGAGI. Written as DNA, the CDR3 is TGTGCCAGCAGTTCGGCCGGGGCTGGAAACACCATATATTTT. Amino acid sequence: CASSSAGAGNTIYF.

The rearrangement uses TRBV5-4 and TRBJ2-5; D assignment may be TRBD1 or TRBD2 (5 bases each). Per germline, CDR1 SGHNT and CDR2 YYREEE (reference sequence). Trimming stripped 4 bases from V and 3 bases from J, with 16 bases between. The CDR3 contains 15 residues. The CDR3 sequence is CASSAQGPFKETQYF. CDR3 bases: TGTGCCAGCAGCGCGCAGGGACCGTTCAAAGAGACCCAGTACTTC.

DNA of the CDR3: TGCGCCAGCAGCTCACACTGGGTTACTGCCTACAATGAGCAGTTCTTC. Its protein is CASSSHWVTAYNEQFF. The V and J genes are TRBV5-1 and TRBJ2-1, with D hard to call. The germline V and J ends were trimmed by 3 bases and 2 bases, with 15 bases remaining between them. The CDR3 has 16 residues. Per germline, CDR1 SGHRS and CDR2 YFSETQ.

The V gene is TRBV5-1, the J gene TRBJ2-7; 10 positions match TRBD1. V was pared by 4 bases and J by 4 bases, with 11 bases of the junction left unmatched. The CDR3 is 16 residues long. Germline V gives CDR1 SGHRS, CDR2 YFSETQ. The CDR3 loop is CASSLAPGTGVYEQYF. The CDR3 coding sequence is TGCGCCAGCAGCCTGGCCCCCGGGACAGGGGTTTACGAGCAGTACTTC.

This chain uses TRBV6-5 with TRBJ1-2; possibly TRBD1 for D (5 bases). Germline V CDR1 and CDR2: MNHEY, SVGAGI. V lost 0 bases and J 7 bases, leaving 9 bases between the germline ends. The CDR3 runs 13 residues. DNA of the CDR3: TGTGCCAGCAGTTACTCCCGGGGGGGTGGCTACACCTTC. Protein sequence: CASSYSRGGGYTF.

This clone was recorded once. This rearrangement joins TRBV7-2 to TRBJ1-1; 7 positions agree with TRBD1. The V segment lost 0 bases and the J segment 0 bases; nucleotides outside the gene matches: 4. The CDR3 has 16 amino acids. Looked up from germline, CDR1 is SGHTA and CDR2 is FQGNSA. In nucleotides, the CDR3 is TGTGCCAGCAGCTTAGCGCCGGGACAGATGAACACTGAAGCTTTCTTT. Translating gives CASSLAPGQMNTEAFF.

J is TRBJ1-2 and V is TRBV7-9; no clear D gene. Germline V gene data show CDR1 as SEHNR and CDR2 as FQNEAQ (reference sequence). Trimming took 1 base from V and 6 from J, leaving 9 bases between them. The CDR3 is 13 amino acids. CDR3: CASSLESGNGYTF. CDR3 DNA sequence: TGTGCCAGCAGCTTAGAGAGCGGGAATGGCTACACCTTC.

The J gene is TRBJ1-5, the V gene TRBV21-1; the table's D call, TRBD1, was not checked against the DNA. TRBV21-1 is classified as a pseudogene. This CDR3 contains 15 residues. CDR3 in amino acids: CASSKGDRVNQPQHF. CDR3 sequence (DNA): TGTGCCAGCAGCAAGGGGGACAGGGTAAATCAGCCCCAGCATTTT.

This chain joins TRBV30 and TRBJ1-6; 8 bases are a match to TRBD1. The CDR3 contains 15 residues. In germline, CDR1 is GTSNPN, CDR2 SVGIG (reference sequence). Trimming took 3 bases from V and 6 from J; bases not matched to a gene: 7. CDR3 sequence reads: CAWSMDRVINSPLHF. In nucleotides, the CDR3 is TGTGCCTGGAGCATGGACAGGGTCATTAATTCACCCCTCCACTTT.

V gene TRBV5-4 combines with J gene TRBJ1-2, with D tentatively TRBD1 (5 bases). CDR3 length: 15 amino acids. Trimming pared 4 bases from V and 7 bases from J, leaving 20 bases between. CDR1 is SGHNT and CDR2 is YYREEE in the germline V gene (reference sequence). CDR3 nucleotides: TGTGCCAGCAGCCCGGACCGGGCAGGGATTACTGGCTACACCTTC. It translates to CASSPDRAGITGYTF.

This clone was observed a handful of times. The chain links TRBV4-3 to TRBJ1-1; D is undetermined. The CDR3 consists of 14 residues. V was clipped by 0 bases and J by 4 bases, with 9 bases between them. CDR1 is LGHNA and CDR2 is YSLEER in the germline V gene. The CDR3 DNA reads TGCGCCAGCAGCCAAGATAGGGAACTCACTGAAGCTTTCTTT. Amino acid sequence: CASSQDRELTEAFF.

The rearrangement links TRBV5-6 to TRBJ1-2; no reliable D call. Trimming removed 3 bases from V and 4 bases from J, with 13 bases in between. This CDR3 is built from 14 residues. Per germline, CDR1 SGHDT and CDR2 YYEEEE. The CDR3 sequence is CASSSISGGYGYTF. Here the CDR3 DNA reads TGTGCCAGCAGCTCTATTTCAGGAGGCTATGGCTACACCTTC.

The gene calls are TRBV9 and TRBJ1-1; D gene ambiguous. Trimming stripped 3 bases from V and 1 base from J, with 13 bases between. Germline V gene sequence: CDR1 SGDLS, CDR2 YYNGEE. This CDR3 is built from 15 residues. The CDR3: CASSGRSNRNTEAFF. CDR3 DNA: TGTGCCAGCAGCGGCCGGTCGAATAGGAACACTGAAGCTTTCTTT.